This T cell receptor (beta chain) was sequenced for a study of T cell changes during pregnancy in multiple sclerosis (dated by TCRdb to between 2018 and 2020). Some background on the complete study: The study looked at changes in the T cell repertoire across pregnancy in women with multiple sclerosis.

With respect to this clone: Its antigen is currently not known. No quality values exist for individual bases; no much larger clone is one base distant.

Per the germline V gene (reference sequence), SEHNR is the CDR1 and FQNEAQ is the CDR2. Taken from cysteine to phenylalanine, the CDR3 has 14 residues. This entry keeps only the CDR3 DNA: 42 bases, framed from base 1. V is cut back by 5 bases and J by 4 bases, with 7 bases in the junction unmatched. Library construction relied on the immunoSEQ multiplex PCR assay. TCRdb carries this immuneACCESS record with in-frame sequences only. Its versions omit some clonotypes, under half of them owing to an unresolved V gene in the studies checked, with the rest unexplained. This sample gives about 40,000 clones in total; about 91% of them show up just once. Over 0.75% of the sample is taken by the ten largest.

The chain is made from TRBV7-9 and TRBJ2-7, with 8 bases aligning to TRBD1. The receptor comes from a female donor with multiple sclerosis, enrolled in a pregnancy study. This material consisted of CD4+ T cells from peripheral blood mononuclear cells, taken before pregnancy. For the CDR3, the sequence is CASSPGTGSYEQYF. The DNA is TGTGCCAGCAGCCCCGGGACAGGATCATACGAGCAGTACTTC.